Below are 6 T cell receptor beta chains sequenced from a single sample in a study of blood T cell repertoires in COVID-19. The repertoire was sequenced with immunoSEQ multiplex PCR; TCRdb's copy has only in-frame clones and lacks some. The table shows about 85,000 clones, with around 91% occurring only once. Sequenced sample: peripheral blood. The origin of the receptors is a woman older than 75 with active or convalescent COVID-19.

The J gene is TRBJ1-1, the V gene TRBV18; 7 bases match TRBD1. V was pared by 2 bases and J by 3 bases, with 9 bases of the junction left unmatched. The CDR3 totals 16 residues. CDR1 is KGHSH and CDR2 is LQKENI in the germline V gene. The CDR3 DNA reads TGTGCCAGCTCACCAGTGACAGGGTTGGCGGACACTGAAGCTTTCTTT. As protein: CASSPVTGLADTEAFF.

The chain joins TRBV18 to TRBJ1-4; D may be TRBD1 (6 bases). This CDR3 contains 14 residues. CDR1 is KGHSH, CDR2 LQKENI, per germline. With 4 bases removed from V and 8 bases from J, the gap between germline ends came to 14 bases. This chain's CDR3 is CASSRGGAEEKLFF. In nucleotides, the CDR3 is TGTGCCAGCTCACGGGGGGGCGCTGAGGAAAAACTGTTTTTT.

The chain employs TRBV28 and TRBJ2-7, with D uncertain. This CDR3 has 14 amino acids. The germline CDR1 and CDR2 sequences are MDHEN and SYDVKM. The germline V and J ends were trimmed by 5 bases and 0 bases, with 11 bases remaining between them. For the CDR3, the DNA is TGTGCCAGCAGTCCCTCACTTAGCTCCTACGAGCAGTACTTC. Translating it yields CASSPSLSSYEQYF. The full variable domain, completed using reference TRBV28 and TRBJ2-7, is DVKVTQSSRYLVKRTGEKVFLECVQDMDHENMFWYRQDPGLGLRLIYFSYDVKMKEKGDIPEGYSVSREKKERFSLILESASTNQTSMYLCASSPSLSSYEQYFGPGTRLTVT.

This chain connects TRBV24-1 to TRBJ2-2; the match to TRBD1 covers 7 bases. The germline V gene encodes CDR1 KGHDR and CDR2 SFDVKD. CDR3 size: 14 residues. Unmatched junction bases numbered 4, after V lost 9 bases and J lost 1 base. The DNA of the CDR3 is TGTGCCACCGAAAGGGGGCTGAACACCGGGGAGCTGTTTTTT. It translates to CATERGLNTGELFF.

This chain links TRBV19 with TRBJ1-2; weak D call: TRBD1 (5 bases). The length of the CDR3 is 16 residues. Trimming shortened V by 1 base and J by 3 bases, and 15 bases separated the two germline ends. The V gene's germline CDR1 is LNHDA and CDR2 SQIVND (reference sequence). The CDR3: CASSIAVETAYYGYTF. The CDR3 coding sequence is TGTGCCAGTAGTATAGCGGTCGAGACAGCCTACTATGGCTACACCTTC.

As DNA, the CDR3 is TGTGCCACCAGCAGAGCGGGACTGGTAAACACAGATACGCAGTATTTT. Residues: CATSRAGLVNTDTQYF. The chain couples TRBV24-1 to TRBJ2-3, with 7 bases matching TRBD2. V gave up 7 bases and J gave up 2 bases; unmatched junction bases: 11. The germline CDR1 and CDR2 sequences are KGHDR and SFDVKD. The CDR3 has 16 amino acids.